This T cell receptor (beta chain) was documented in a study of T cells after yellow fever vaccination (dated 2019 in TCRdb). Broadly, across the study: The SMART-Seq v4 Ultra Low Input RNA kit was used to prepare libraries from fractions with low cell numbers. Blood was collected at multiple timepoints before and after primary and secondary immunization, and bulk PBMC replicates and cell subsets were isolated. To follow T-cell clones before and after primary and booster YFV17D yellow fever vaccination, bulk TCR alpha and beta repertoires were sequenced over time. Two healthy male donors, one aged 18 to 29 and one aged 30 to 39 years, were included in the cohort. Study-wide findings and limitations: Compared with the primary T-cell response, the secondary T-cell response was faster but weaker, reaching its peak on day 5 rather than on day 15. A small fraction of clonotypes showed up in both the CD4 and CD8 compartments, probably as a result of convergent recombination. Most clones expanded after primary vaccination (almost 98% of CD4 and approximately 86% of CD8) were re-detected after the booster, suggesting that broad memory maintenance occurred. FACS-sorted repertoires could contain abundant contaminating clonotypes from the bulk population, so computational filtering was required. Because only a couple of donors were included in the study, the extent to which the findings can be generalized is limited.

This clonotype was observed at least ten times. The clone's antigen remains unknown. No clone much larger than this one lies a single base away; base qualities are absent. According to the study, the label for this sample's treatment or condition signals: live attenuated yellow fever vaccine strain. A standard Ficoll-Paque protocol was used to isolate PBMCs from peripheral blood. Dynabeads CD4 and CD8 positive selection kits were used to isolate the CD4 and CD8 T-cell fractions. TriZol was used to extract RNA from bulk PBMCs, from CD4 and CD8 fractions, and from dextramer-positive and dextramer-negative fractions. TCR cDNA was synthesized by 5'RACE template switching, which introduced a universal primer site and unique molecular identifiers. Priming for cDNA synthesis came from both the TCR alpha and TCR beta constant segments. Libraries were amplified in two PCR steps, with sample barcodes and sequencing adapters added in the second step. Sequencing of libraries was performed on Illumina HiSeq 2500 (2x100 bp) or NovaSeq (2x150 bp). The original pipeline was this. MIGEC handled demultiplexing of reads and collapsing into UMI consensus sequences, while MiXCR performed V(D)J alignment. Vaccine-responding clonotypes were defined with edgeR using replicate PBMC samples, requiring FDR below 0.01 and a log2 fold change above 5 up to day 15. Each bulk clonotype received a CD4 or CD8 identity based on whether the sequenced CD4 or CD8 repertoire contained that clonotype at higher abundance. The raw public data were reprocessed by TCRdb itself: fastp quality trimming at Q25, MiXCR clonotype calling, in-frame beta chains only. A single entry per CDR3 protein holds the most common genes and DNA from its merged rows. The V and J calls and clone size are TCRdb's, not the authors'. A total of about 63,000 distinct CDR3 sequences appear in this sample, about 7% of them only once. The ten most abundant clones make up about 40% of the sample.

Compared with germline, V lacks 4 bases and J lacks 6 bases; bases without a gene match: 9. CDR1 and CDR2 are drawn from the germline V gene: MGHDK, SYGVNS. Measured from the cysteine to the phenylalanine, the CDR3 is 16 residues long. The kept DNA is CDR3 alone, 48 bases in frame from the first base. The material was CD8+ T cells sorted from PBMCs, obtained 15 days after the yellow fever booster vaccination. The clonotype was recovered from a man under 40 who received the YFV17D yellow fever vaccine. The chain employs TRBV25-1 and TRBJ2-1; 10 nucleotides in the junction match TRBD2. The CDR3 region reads CASSGAGTSASNEQFF. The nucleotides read TGTGCCAGCAGTGGGGCCGGGACTAGCGCTTCCAATGAGCAGTTCTTC.